Here is one TCR beta chain with its context. No antigen is known for it. It has no much larger one-base neighbor in the sample; base qualities were not kept. The entry originates in a study of blood T cell repertoires in COVID-19 (TCRdb year 2020). Some background on the complete study: Samples covering the acute and convalescent phases of COVID-19 were provided by collaborators in the United States, Italy and Spain. The prospective study material was composed of cDNA or gDNA derived from T cells, B-cell-depleted T cells, or PBMCs. The dataset comprised deeply sampled blood TCRbeta repertoires from subjects exposed to, actively infected with, or recovered from COVID-19. A freely available public database, intended as a resource for researchers studying the immune response to SARS-CoV-2, is where the repertoires were released. Samples were obtained from the ongoing ImmuneRACE study (first 160 participants) and from over 1,000 subjects provided by 6 global collaborators. Nearly every sample came with metadata listing a de-identified subject ID, COVID-19 status, age in years and sex. Where available, HLA class I and class II types were obtained from metadata supplied by the sample provider rather than from assay-based typing.

Beyond this particular receptor, the publication reports: Clinical and demographic metadata were provided uncurated, with the amount varying by source and participant.

In Seattle, one collaborating source enrolled patients while the infection was active and tracked those patients longitudinally over the course of disease. Collaborating institutions collected whole blood in K2EDTA tubes following their own protocols. For TCRbeta analysis, collaborators shipped samples in one of three forms: frozen whole blood, isolated PBMCs, or DNA extracted from either of those sample types. TCRbeta CDR3 regions were amplified from genomic DNA by means of the immunoSEQ Assay, a bias-controlled multiplex PCR. On the authors' methods: The number of nucleated cells in each sample was estimated from the amplification of reference gene primers within the assay. To quantify the absolute abundance of each unique TCRbeta CDR3 rearrangement, sequence reads were collapsed and filtered. For each sample, productive Simpson clonality was calculated as the square root of Simpson's diversity index across productive rearrangements. As stored in TCRdb, this immuneACCESS dataset retains in-frame rearrangements with V and J assigned. A fraction of the clones does not appear; measured against another copy, unresolved V genes explain less than half of the discrepancy, and the remainder lacks a known reason. D and trimming were read from the DNA, whereas the V and J calls and clone size are those reported in that table. The table for this sample lists around 190,000 clones; more than 70% of them were counted only once. The top ten clones comprise roughly 19% of the sample.

CDR1 and CDR2 are read off the germline V gene as MDHEN and SYDVKM. Measured from the cysteine to the phenylalanine, the CDR3 is 15 residues long. The kept DNA is CDR3 alone, 45 bases in frame from the first base. V is pared back by 7 bases and J by 8 bases, with 21 bases lying between the germline termini. The V gene is TRBV28 and the J gene is TRBJ1-3; no D gene is confidently identified. The sequence was obtained from a man between 45 and 60 years old with COVID-19, enrolled during active disease. The specimen was peripheral blood. The DNA sequence is given as TGTGCCAGCACCACCCCCGAGACAACGGTGGACACCATATATTTT. This sequence encodes CASTTPETTVDTIYF.